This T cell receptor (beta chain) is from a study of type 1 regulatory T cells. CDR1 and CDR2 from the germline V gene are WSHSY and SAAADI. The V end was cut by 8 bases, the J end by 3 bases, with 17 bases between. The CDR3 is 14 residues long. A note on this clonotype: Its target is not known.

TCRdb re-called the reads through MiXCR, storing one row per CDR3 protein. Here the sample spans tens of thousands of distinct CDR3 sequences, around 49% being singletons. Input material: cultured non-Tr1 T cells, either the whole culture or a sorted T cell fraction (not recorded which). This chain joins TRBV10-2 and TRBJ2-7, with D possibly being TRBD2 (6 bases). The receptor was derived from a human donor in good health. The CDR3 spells CASGWTGEGYEQYF. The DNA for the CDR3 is TGCGCCAGCGGCTGGACGGGAGAAGGCTACGAGCAGTACTTC.